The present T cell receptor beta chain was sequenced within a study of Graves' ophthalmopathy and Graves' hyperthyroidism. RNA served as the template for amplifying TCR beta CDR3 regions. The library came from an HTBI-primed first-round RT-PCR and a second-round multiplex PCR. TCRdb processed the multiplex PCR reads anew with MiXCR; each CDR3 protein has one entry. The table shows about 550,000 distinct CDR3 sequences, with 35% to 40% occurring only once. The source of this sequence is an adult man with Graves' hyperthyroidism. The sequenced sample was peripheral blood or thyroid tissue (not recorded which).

The CDR3 region is CSATQGPTAGTEAFF. For the CDR3, the DNA is TGCAGTGCTACTCAGGGGCCAACTGCCGGCACTGAAGCTTTCTTT. This chain uses TRBV20-1 with TRBJ1-1, with D perhaps TRBD1 (6 bases). The V end lost 4 bases, the J end lost 4 bases, and 19 bases lay between the germline ends. CDR3 length: 15 residues. The germline V gene has CDR1 DFQATT and CDR2 SNEGSKA (reference sequence).